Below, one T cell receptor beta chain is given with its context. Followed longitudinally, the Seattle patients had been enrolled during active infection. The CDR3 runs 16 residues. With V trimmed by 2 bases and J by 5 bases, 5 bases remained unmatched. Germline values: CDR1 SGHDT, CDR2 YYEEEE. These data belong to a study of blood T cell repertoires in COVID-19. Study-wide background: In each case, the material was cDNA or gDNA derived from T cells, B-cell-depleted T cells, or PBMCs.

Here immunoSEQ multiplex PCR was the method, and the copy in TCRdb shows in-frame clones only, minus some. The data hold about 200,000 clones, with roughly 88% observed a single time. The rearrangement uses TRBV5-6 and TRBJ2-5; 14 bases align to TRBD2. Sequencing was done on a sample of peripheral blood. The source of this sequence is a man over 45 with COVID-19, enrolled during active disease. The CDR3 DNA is TGTGCCAGCAGCTTTAGACTAGCGGGAGGGAGCGAGACCCAGTACTTC. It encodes CASSFRLAGGSETQYF.